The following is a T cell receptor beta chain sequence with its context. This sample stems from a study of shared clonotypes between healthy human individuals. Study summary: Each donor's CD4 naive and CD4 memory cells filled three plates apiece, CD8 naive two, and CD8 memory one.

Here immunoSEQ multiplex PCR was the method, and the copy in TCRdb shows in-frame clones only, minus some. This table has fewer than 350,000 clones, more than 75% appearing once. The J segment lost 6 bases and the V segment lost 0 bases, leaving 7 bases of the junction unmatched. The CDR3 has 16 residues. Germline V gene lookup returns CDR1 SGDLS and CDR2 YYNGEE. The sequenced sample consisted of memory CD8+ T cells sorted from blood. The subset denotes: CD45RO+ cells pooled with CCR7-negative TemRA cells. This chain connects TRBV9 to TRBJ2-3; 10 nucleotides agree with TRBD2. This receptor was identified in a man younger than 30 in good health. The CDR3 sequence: CASSVEGSGGADTQYF. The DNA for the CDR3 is TGTGCCAGCAGCGTAGAGGGAAGCGGGGGGGCGGATACGCAGTATTTT. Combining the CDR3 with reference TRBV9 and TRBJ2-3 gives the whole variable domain DSGVTQTPKHLITATGQRVTLRCSPRSGDLSVYWYQQSLDQGLQFLIQYYNGEERAKGNILERFSAQQFPDLHSELNLSSLELGDSALYFCASSVEGSGGADTQYFGPGTRLTVL.